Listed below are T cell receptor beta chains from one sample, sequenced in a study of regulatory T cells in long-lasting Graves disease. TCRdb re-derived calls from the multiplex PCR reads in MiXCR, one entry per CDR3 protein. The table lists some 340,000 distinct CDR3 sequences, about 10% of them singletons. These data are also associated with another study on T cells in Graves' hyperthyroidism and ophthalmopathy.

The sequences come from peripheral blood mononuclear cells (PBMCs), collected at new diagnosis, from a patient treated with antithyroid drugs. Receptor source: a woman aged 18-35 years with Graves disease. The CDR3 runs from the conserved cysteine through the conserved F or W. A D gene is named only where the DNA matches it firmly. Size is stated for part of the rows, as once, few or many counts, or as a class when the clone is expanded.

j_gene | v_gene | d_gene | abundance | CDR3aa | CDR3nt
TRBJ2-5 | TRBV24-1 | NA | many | CATSDSRRDSQETQYF | TGTGCCACCAGTGACTCTCGGAGGGACAGTCAAGAGACCCAGTACTTC
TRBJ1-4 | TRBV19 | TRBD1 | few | CASSKTQGRATNEKLFF | TGTGCCAGTAGTAAGACACAGGGGCGCGCAACTAATGAAAAACTGTTTTTT
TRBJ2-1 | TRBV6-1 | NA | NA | CASSEKGSENNEQFF | TGTGCCAGCAGTGAGAAGGGGTCGGAAAACAATGAGCAGTTCTTC
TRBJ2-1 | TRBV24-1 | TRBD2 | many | CATSEKGLRNNEQFF | TGTGCCACCAGTGAAAAGGGACTACGTAACAATGAGCAGTTCTTC
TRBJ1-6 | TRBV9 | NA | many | CASSLRGGALGNSPLHF | TGTGCCAGCAGCCTACGCGGCGGCGCCCTAGGGAATTCACCCCTCCACTTT
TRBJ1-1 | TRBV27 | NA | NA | CASSRGDPPGAFF | TGTGCCAGCAGTCGTGGGGATCCTCCCGGAGCTTTCTTT
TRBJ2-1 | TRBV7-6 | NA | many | CASSLVSFSGNEQFF | TGTGCCAGCAGCTTAGTGAGTTTCAGCGGGAATGAGCAGTTCTTC
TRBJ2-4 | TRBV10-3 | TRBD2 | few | CAISEGAGRAKNIQYF | TGTGCCATCAGTGAAGGAGCGGGAAGGGCCAAAAACATTCAGTACTTC
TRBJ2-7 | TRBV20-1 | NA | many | CSARDPASSYEQYF | TGCAGTGCTAGAGATCCCGCTAGCTCCTACGAGCAGTACTTC
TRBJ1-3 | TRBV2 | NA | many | CASVKDADTIYF | TGTGCCAGCGTAAAAGACGCAGACACCATATATTTT
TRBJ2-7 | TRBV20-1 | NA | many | CSARSSYEQYF | TGCAGTGCACGGAGCTCCTACGAGCAGTACTTC
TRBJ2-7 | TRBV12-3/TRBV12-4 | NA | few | CASSLWGLSEQYF | TGTGCCAGCAGTTTATGGGGGCTGAGCGAGCAGTACTTC
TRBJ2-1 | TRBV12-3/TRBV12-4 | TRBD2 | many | CASSGGGHYNEQFF | TGTGCCAGCTCCGGGGGGGGACACTACAATGAGCAGTTCTTC
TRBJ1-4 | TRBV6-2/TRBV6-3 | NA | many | CASSYSSFGPSSGGEKLFF | TGTGCCAGCAGTTACTCGAGTTTTGGGCCCTCCTCGGGAGGTGAAAAACTGTTTTTT
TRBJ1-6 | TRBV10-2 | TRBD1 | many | CASNGTANSPLHF | TGCGCCAGCAACGGGACAGCAAATTCACCCCTCCACTTT
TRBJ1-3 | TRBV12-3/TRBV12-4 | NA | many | CASRTAPGNTIYF | TGTGCCAGCAGAACCGCCCCTGGAAACACCATATATTTT
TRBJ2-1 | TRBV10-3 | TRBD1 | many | CAISERQGVYNEQFF | TGTGCCATCAGTGAGAGGCAGGGGGTATACAATGAGCAGTTCTTC